These T cell receptor beta chains were read from a single sample in a study of identical twins. TCRdb redid the calling of the 5' RACE reads with MiXCR, one entry per CDR3 protein. The repertoire has 400,000 to 600,000 distinct CDR3 sequences, around 24% of them found once; the top ten carry around 0.47%. The sample also formed part of further work on yellow fever vaccine responses in identical twins.

Sequenced: CD4+ T cells sorted from blood. Receptor source: a woman under 30 in good health. Both conserved end residues are part of each CDR3. D genes are given only for firm matches. Size values are once, few and many counts, or a class for expanded clones, and some rows have none.

CDR3 length: 18; D gene: TRBD2; J gene: TRBJ2-7; clone size: NA; V gene: TRBV5-1; CDR3 protein: CASSPTRPSGTNSYEQYF
CDR3 length: 14; D gene: TRBD1; J gene: TRBJ2-5; clone size: many; V gene: TRBV5-1; CDR3 protein: CASSKGQGQETQYF
CDR3 length: 14; D gene: TRBD1; J gene: TRBJ1-1; clone size: NA; V gene: TRBV11-3; CDR3 protein: CASSFGQGRTEAFF
CDR3 length: 13; D gene: NA; J gene: TRBJ2-7; clone size: few; V gene: TRBV7-2; CDR3 protein: CASKIPHSYEQYF
CDR3 length: 16; D gene: NA; J gene: TRBJ1-2; clone size: NA; V gene: TRBV6-6; CDR3 protein: CASSYPQRGSNYGYTF
CDR3 length: 17; D gene: TRBD1; J gene: TRBJ1-2; clone size: few; V gene: TRBV27; CDR3 protein: CASSLSTPGGPNYGYTF
CDR3 length: 17; D gene: NA; J gene: TRBJ2-6; clone size: NA; V gene: TRBV12-3/TRBV12-4; CDR3 protein: CASSLAGFLSGANVLTF
CDR3 length: 13; D gene: NA; J gene: TRBJ2-3; clone size: many; V gene: TRBV5-1; CDR3 protein: CASSFYGTDTQYF
CDR3 length: 14; D gene: NA; J gene: TRBJ2-5; clone size: few; V gene: TRBV29-1; CDR3 protein: CSVEGRVSQETQYF
CDR3 length: 17; D gene: TRBD2; J gene: TRBJ2-2; clone size: few; V gene: TRBV4-1; CDR3 protein: CASSQGPSGSVTGELFF
CDR3 length: 12; D gene: NA; J gene: TRBJ2-7; clone size: NA; V gene: TRBV20-1; CDR3 protein: CSARGNVDEQYF
CDR3 length: 18; D gene: TRBD2; J gene: TRBJ2-1; clone size: NA; V gene: TRBV29-1; CDR3 protein: CSVEDSRLAGVVFNEQFF
CDR3 length: 17; D gene: TRBD2; J gene: TRBJ2-7; clone size: NA; V gene: TRBV20-1; CDR3 protein: CSARVLGTSGSDYEQYF
CDR3 length: 15; D gene: TRBD1; J gene: TRBJ1-5; clone size: NA; V gene: TRBV6-1; CDR3 protein: CASRSGTVVNQPQHF
CDR3 length: 13; D gene: TRBD2; J gene: TRBJ2-1; clone size: many; V gene: TRBV12-3/TRBV12-4; CDR3 protein: CASSTSGYNEQFF
CDR3 length: 11; D gene: TRBD2; J gene: TRBJ2-1; clone size: few; V gene: TRBV5-1; CDR3 protein: CASWSGKEQFF
CDR3 length: 11; D gene: NA; J gene: TRBJ2-5; clone size: many; V gene: TRBV20-1; CDR3 protein: CSARKGETQYF
CDR3 length: 17; D gene: NA; J gene: TRBJ2-1; clone size: few; V gene: TRBV7-2; CDR3 protein: CASTPDMAAGTYNEQFF
CDR3 length: 13; D gene: NA; J gene: TRBJ2-1; clone size: NA; V gene: TRBV20-1; CDR3 protein: CSARQTSGAREFF
CDR3 length: 15; D gene: TRBD1; J gene: TRBJ2-3; clone size: few; V gene: TRBV20-1; CDR3 protein: CSARVWDRSTDTQYF